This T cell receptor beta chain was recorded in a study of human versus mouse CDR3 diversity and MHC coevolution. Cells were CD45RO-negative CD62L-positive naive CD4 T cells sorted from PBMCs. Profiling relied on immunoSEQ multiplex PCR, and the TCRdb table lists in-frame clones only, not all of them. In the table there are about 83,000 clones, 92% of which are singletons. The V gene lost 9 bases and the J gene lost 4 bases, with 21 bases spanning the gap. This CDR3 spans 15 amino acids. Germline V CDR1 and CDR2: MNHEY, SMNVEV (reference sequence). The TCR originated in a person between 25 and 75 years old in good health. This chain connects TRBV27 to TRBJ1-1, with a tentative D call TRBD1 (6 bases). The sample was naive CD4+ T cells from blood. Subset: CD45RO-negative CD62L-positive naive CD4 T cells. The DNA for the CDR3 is TGTGCCAGTTGGACGGGCGCGGGGGCCGGCACTGAAGCTTTCTTT. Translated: CASWTGAGAGTEAFF.